This T cell receptor beta chain was retrieved from a study of cytomegalovirus exposure and HLA in healthy donors. Study summary: As released early, the data held 70 million to 100 million unique TCRs from HLA-typed donors.

Details on this clone: Its specificity is unknown.

The PCR contained 60 Vbeta and 13 Jbeta primers. Repertoires were generated with immunoSEQ multiplex PCR, while TCRdb's copy carries only in-frame clones and drops some. The table lists around 160,000 clones, around 79% of them singletons, with around 2.9% in the top ten. This CDR3 is 20 amino acids long. V gave up 4 bases and J gave up 0 bases; unmatched junction bases: 21. Germline V lookup: CDR1 SGHRS, CDR2 YFSETQ. Overall study findings and caveats: Earlier analysis found most TCR beta V segments productive about 87% or about 30% of the time. The authors reported that TCR beta sequences could predict HLA-A and HLA-B alleles. These predictions were accurate for most subjects in the first cohort.

Sequencing input: PBMCs. The chain has TRBV5-1 and TRBJ1-1; TRBD1 matches 7 bases. This sequence was found in a middle-aged man in good health and CMV-seropositive. CDR3 region: CASSPLPGQTTFTMNTEAFF. Written as DNA, the CDR3 is TGCGCCAGCAGCCCCCTCCCGGGACAGACGACTTTCACCATGAACACTGAAGCTTTCTTT.